The 30 T cell receptor beta chains reported below all come from one sample, sequenced in a study of T cell responses to AZD1222 COVID-19 vaccine. Here immunoSEQ multiplex PCR was the method, and the copy in TCRdb shows in-frame clones only, minus some. The data hold tens of thousands of clones, with about 88% observed a single time. Here the sequenced sample was peripheral blood, taken on day 0 of AZD1222 vaccination. The receptor set was obtained from an adult in good health.

The genes are TRBV19 and TRBJ1-3, with D maybe TRBD1 (5 bases). This CDR3 is 16 amino acids long. In germline, CDR1 is LNHDA, CDR2 SQIVND (reference sequence). V shed 9 bases and J shed 0 bases, with 18 bases lying between them. The CDR3 DNA reads as TGTGCCAGCTCCCGCACTGACAGCTCCTCTGGAAACACCATATATTTT. Translation gives CASSRTDSSSGNTIYF.

The DNA for the CDR3 is TGTGCCAGCAGTTCGAGCAGGAATGAGCAGTTCTTC. Translation gives CASSSSRNEQFF. The V call is TRBV28, the J call TRBJ2-1; D not certain. Trimming pared 4 bases from V and 7 bases from J, leaving 8 bases between. Germline CDR1 reads MDHEN; CDR2 reads SYDVKM. CDR3 size: 12 residues. The full variable domain, completed using reference TRBV28 and TRBJ2-1, is DVKVTQSSRYLVKRTGEKVFLECVQDMDHENMFWYRQDPGLGLRLIYFSYDVKMKEKGDIPEGYSVSREKKERFSLILESASTNQTSMYLCASSSSRNEQFFGPGTRLTVL.

The V gene is TRBV18, the J gene TRBJ1-2; maybe TRBD1 (5 bases). Germline lookup yields CDR1 KGHSH and CDR2 LQKENI. The CDR3 sequence is 15 residues long. V was shortened by 2 bases and J by 3 bases, with 13 bases between the two germline ends. The CDR3 sequence: CASSPGSGTHYGYTF. The CDR3 DNA follows: TGTGCCAGCTCACCAGGGTCAGGGACCCACTATGGCTACACCTTC.

The chain combines TRBV3-1 (or the pseudogene TRBV3-2) with TRBJ1-4, with D possibly being TRBD1 (5 bases). Trimming took 4 bases from V and 2 from J, leaving 11 bases between them. The germline V gene has CDR1 LGHDT and CDR2 YNNKEL (reference sequence). This CDR3 has 15 residues. Here the CDR3 DNA reads TGTGCCAGCAGCCCCCCGGGACGGACTAATGAAAAACTGTTTTTT. Amino acids: CASSPPGRTNEKLFF.

The rearrangement links TRBV5-1 to TRBJ1-1, with D hard to call. This CDR3 region has 13 residues. Trimming pared 3 bases from V and 2 bases from J, leaving 8 bases between. CDR1 is SGHRS and CDR2 is YFSETQ in the germline V gene. This CDR3 is CASSWGSNTEAFF. In nucleotides, the CDR3 is TGCGCCAGCAGCTGGGGATCAAACACTGAAGCTTTCTTT.

The V gene is TRBV7-2, the J gene TRBJ2-3, with 9 bases matching TRBD2. The CDR3 runs 16 residues. Germline CDR1 reads SGHTA; CDR2 reads FQGNSA. The V gene end was trimmed by 1 base and the J gene end by 5 bases; junction bases not matched to a gene: 7. CDR3 coding DNA: TGTGCCAGCAGCTTAGGCCCCCCGCGGGGGGGAGATACGCAGTATTTT. The encoded protein is CASSLGPPRGGDTQYF.

This chain links TRBV3-1 (or the pseudogene TRBV3-2) with TRBJ1-2, with a possible D match to TRBD1 (6 bases). CDR3 size: 13 residues. Germline CDR1 reads LGHDT; CDR2 reads YNNKEL (reference sequence). Between the trimmed V and J ends, which lost 4 bases and 6 bases, there was a span of 12 bases. The CDR3 bases are TGTGCCAGCAGCCCCGACAGGAGCGATGGCTACACCTTC. It specifies CASSPDRSDGYTF.

J is TRBJ1-5 and V is TRBV4-3; a possible D gene is TRBD1 (6 bases). CDR3 size: 15 residues. CDR1 is LGHNA, CDR2 YSLEER, per germline. Trimming shortened V by 0 bases and J by 3 bases, and 9 bases separated the two germline ends. The CDR3 spells CASSQDRDNNQPQHF. CDR3 nucleotides: TGCGCCAGCAGCCAAGACCGGGACAACAATCAGCCCCAGCATTTT.

Details on this clone: At one end the junction does not follow the germline gene, possibly because of a read error. V gene TRBV7-9 combines with J gene TRBJ2-7; 8 bases are shared with TRBD1. Germline values: CDR1 SEHNR, CDR2 FQNEAQ (reference sequence). The CDR3 is 16 residues long. The CDR3 bases are TGTGCCAGCAGCTTAGATATAGGACAGGGCTCCGACGAGCAGTACTTC. Translated: CASSLDIGQGSDEQYF.

This chain joins TRBV12-3 or TRBV12-4 and TRBJ1-2; no clear D. V lost 10 bases and J lost 7, with 19 bases in between. The CDR3 runs 13 residues. This CDR3 is CATGEREYSGYTF. The CDR3, as DNA: TGTGCCACTGGTGAAAGGGAGTACTCTGGCTACACCTTC.

The chain is built from TRBV10-3 and TRBJ1-6, with D possibly being TRBD1 (6 bases). Germline CDR1 and CDR2: ENHRY and SYGVKD. Trimming took 8 bases from V and 5 from J, leaving 10 bases between them. The CDR3 extends over 13 amino acids. This CDR3 is CAISRTDNSPLHF. DNA of the CDR3: TGTGCCATCTCACGGACAGATAATTCACCCCTCCACTTT.

The V and J genes are TRBV5-1 and TRBJ2-5, with 11 bases identical to TRBD2. J gave up 2 bases and V 7 bases, and 10 bases lay outside the gene matches. Germline V CDR1 and CDR2: SGHRS, YFSETQ. The CDR3 loop spans 16 amino acids. DNA of the CDR3: TGCGCCAGCTCTCTAGCGGGGGGTCAGGGGCAAGAGACCCAGTACTTC. It encodes CASSLAGGQGQETQYF. Full variable domain (outside the CDR3, taken from reference TRBV5-1 and TRBJ2-5): KAGVTQTPRYLIKTRGQQVTLSCSPISGHRSVSWYQQTPGQGLQFLFEYFSETQRNKGNFPGRFSGRQFSNSRSEMNVSTLELGDSALYLCASSLAGGQGQETQYFGPGTRLLVL.

V is TRBV6-1 and J is TRBJ2-7; no firm D call. The CDR3 sequence is 13 residues long. The V end was cut by 2 bases, the J end by 1 base, with 6 bases between. CDR1 is MNHNS and CDR2 is SASEGT in the germline V gene. This CDR3 reads CASSETESYEQYF. In nucleotides, the CDR3 is TGTGCCAGCAGTGAAACGGAATCCTACGAGCAGTACTTC.

V and J are TRBV5-4 and TRBJ1-2; tentatively, D is TRBD1 (5 bases). The CDR3 contains 15 residues. V gave up 4 bases and J gave up 4 bases, with 17 bases separating them. Germline V lookup: CDR1 SGHNT, CDR2 YYREEE (reference sequence). In DNA, the CDR3 is TGTGCCAGCAGCCCTGGGGGGGGGTTGGCCTATGGCTACACCTTC. Translation: CASSPGGGLAYGYTF.

The chain combines TRBV18 with TRBJ1-1, with 9 bases that match TRBD1. This CDR3 comprises 16 residues. CDR1 KGHSH and CDR2 LQKENI come from the germline V gene. Germline trimming cut 0 bases from V and 5 bases from J; bases unmatched to any gene: 7. CDR3: CASSPPTGGAVTEAFF. Here the CDR3 DNA reads TGTGCCAGCTCACCACCCACAGGGGGCGCAGTGACTGAAGCTTTCTTT.

The V and J genes are TRBV7-2 and TRBJ2-7; 9 positions match TRBD1. The CDR3 is made up of 14 amino acids. Germline lookup yields CDR1 SGHTA and CDR2 FQGNSA. Trimming removed 5 bases from V and 5 bases from J; junction bases left unmatched: 7. CDR3 nucleotide sequence: TGTGCCAGCAGCCCAGGGGACAGGGAACACGAGCAGTACTTC. Translation: CASSPGDREHEQYF.

DNA of the CDR3: TGTGCCAGCAGCTTAGACTGGGGGAGCTCCTACGAGCAGTACTTC. The encoded protein is CASSLDWGSSYEQYF. This sequence joins TRBV7-9 and TRBJ2-7; D tentatively fits TRBD1 or TRBD2 (5 bases each). Trimming cost V 1 base and J 0 bases, with 10 bases left between them. CDR3 size: 15 residues. Germline CDR1 SEHNR, CDR2 FQNEAQ (reference sequence). Together with reference TRBV7-9 and TRBJ2-7, the CDR3 gives the full variable domain: DTGVSQNPRHKITKRGQNVTFRCDPISEHNRLYWYRQTLGQGPEFLTYFQNEAQLEKSRLLSDRFSAERPKGSFSTLEIQRTEQGDSAMYLCASSLDWGSSYEQYFGPGTRLTVT.

The J gene is TRBJ2-1, the V gene TRBV5-1; TRBD1 matches 7 bases. The CDR3 loop spans 19 amino acids. CDR1 is SGHRS and CDR2 is YFSETQ in the germline V gene. J was trimmed by 0 bases and V by 4 bases; bases with no gene match: 16. CDR3 nucleotide sequence: TGCGCCAGCAGCCCGGGGACAGCGTCCTCTCTTAGCTCCTACAATGAGCAGTTCTTC. Amino acids: CASSPGTASSLSSYNEQFF.

The chain recombines TRBV28 with TRBJ2-7; no clear D gene. Looked up from germline, CDR1 is MDHEN and CDR2 is SYDVKM. V was cut by 5 bases and J by 1 base, with 6 bases left in between. This CDR3 comprises 12 residues. CDR3 region: CASSLTSYEQYF. CDR3 DNA: TGTGCCAGCAGTCTCACATCCTACGAGCAGTACTTC.

This clone was detected only a few times. J is TRBJ1-2 and V is TRBV29-1; the D gene is possibly TRBD1 (5 bases). The CDR3 length is 13 residues. Germline lookup yields CDR1 SQVTM and CDR2 ANQGSEA. V was clipped by 7 bases and J by 4 bases, with 16 bases between them. CDR3 loop: CSASDSKIYGYTF. In nucleotides, the CDR3 is TGCAGCGCTTCAGACAGCAAGATCTATGGCTACACCTTC.

The chain joins TRBV28 to TRBJ1-1, with D unresolved. Germline CDR1 reads MDHEN; CDR2 reads SYDVKM. This CDR3 is 12 amino acids long. With 2 bases removed from V and 6 bases from J, the gap between germline ends came to 7 bases. CDR3 sequence (DNA): TGTGCCAGCAGTTTAAGCTCGTCTGAAGCTTTCTTT. Protein sequence: CASSLSSSEAFF.

The chain joins TRBV11-3 to TRBJ1-1; possible D gene TRBD1, 5 bases. Germline CDR1 reads SGHNT; CDR2 reads YENEEA. This CDR3 is 12 amino acids long. V shed 5 bases and J shed 7 bases, with 11 bases lying between them. CDR3 residues: CASSDGRGEAFF. The CDR3 DNA reads TGTGCCAGCAGCGACGGGAGGGGTGAAGCTTTCTTT.

CDR3 nucleotide sequence: TGTGCCAGCAGTCCGCCTGGGACCGCCCCCCAGCATTTT. Translation: CASSPPGTAPQHF. The chain uses TRBV12-3 or TRBV12-4 and TRBJ1-5; a weak D match, TRBD1 (5 bases). Between the trimmed V and J ends, which lost 5 bases and 10 bases, there was a span of 15 bases. The CDR3 runs to 13 residues.

The J gene is TRBJ2-7, the V gene TRBV5-4, with TRBD2 matching over 11 bases. CDR3 length: 13 residues. Germline trimming cut 3 bases from V and 7 bases from J; bases unmatched to any gene: 3. Germline V lookup: CDR1 SGHNT, CDR2 YYREEE (reference sequence). DNA for the CDR3: TGTGCCAGCAGCTGGGTAGCGGGGGGGGAGCAGTACTTC. As protein: CASSWVAGGEQYF.

The chain combines TRBV10-3 with TRBJ2-1, with 12 bases that match TRBD2. The V gene end was trimmed by 1 base and the J gene end by 6 bases; junction bases not matched to a gene: 7. The germline gives CDR1 ENHRY, CDR2 SYGVKD. The CDR3 is made up of 17 amino acids. For the CDR3, the DNA is TGTGCCATCAGTGAGTTCCTGACTAGCGGGAGAGGCAATGAGCAGTTCTTC. It encodes CAISEFLTSGRGNEQFF.

V is TRBV19 and J is TRBJ2-5, with a possible D match to TRBD1 (6 bases). The length of the CDR3 is 16 residues. The germline V and J ends were trimmed by 4 bases and 2 bases, with 17 bases remaining between them. Germline-derived CDR1 and CDR2 are LNHDA and SQIVND (reference sequence). The CDR3 bases are TGTGCCAGTAGTAGTCTCCCGGGGCAGGGGCAAGAGACCCAGTACTTC. Encoded protein: CASSSLPGQGQETQYF. Drawing the rest from reference TRBV19 and TRBJ2-5, the complete variable domain is DGGITQSPKYLFRKEGQNVTLSCEQNLNHDAMYWYRQDPGQGLRLIYYSQIVNDFQKGDIAEGYSVSREKKESFPLTVTSAQKNPTAFYLCASSSLPGQGQETQYFGPGTRLLVL.

The rearrangement uses TRBV29-1 and TRBJ1-2; D not certain. CDR3 length: 13 residues. Germline CDR1 is SQVTM and CDR2 is ANQGSEA. V gave up 1 base and J gave up 8 bases, with 14 bases separating them. CDR3 protein: CSVEVGSSGGYTF. In DNA, the CDR3 is TGCAGCGTTGAAGTGGGGAGCTCGGGGGGCTACACCTTC.

This clone was detected only a few times. The chain has TRBV29-1 and TRBJ1-1, with 7 bases identical to TRBD1. The CDR3 has 10 amino acids. Germline assignment: CDR1 SQVTM and CDR2 ANQGSEA. V lost 6 bases and J lost 8; bases outside the gene matches: 3. The CDR3 sequence: CSVLTGEAFF. The CDR3 DNA sequence: TGCAGCGTCCTGACAGGGGAAGCTTTCTTT.

V is TRBV12-5 and J is TRBJ1-5; D remains unclear. V gave up 2 bases and J gave up 1 base, with 3 bases separating them. The length of the CDR3 is 13 residues. Germline CDR1 LGHNT, CDR2 FRNRAP. The CDR3 loop reads CASGLNSNQPQHF. CDR3 nucleotide sequence: TGTGCTAGTGGTTTGAACAGCAATCAGCCCCAGCATTTT. Full variable domain (outside the CDR3, taken from reference TRBV12-5 and TRBJ1-5): DARVTQTPRHKVTEMGQEVTMRCQPILGHNTVFWYRQTMMQGLELLAYFRNRAPLDDSGMPKDRFSAEMPDATLATLKIQPSEPRDSAVYFCASGLNSNQPQHFGDGTRLSIL.

DNA of the CDR3: TGTGCCAGCAGCCCGTGGGGGGCCTATGGCTACACCTTC. It encodes CASSPWGAYGYTF. J is TRBJ1-2 and V is TRBV5-6; the D gene is possibly TRBD1 (6 bases). This CDR3 spans 13 amino acids. Germline values: CDR1 SGHDT, CDR2 YYEEEE. V lost 4 bases and J lost 4, with 11 bases in between.